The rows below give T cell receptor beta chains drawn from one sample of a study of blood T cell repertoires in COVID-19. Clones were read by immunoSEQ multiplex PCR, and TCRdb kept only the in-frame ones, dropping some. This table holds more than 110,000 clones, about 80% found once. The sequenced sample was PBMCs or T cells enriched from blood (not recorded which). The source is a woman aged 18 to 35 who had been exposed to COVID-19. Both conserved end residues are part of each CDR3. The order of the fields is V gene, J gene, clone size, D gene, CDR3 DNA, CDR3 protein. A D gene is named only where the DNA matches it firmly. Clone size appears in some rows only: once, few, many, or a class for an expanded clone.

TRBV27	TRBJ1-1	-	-	TGTGCCAGCAGTTTATCGGGCACCTTGAACACTGAAGCTTTCTTT	CASSLSGTLNTEAFF
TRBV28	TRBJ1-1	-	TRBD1	TGTGCCAGCAGTTTATGGACAGGGGGCTTCACTGAAGCTTTCTTT	CASSLWTGGFTEAFF
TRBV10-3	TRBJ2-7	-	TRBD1	TGTGCCATCAGTGGACCGTCGACAGGGACCCACTACGAGCAGTACTTC	CAISGPSTGTHYEQYF
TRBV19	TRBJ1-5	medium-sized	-	TGTGCCAGTAGAGGGGGAGCAAATAGCAATCAGCCCCAGCATTTT	CASRGGANSNQPQHF
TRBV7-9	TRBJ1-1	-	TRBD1	TGTGCCAGCAGCCCAGGACAGGGGAACACTGAAGCTTTCTTT	CASSPGQGNTEAFF
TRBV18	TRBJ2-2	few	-	TGTGCCAGCTCAATTCTCGCTAGCTACACCGGGGAGCTGTTTTTT	CASSILASYTGELFF
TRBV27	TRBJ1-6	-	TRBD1	TGTGCCAGCAGTTTATCCCTCATGACAGGGTCTAATTCACCCCTCCACTTT	CASSLSLMTGSNSPLHF
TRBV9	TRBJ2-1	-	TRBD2	TGTGCCAGTCACACTAGCGGGGCTACATACAATGAGCAGTTCTTC	CASHTSGATYNEQFF
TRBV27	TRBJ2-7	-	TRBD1	TGTGCCAGCAGTCCTCGGGACAGGGTGGAAGGCGAGCAGTACTTC	CASSPRDRVEGEQYF
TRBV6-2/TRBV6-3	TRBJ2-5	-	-	TGTGCCAGCAGCACTGGAGAGACCCAGTACTTC	CASSTGETQYF
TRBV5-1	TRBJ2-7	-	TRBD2	TGCGCCAGCAGCTTTTACGGCGGGAGTTTAGACGAGCAGTACTTC	CASSFYGGSLDEQYF
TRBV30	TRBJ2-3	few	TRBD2	TGTGCCTGGAGTCCCAGCGGGAGCCCCAAGGATACGCAGTATTTT	CAWSPSGSPKDTQYF
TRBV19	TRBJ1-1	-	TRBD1	TGTGCCAGTAGTTTAAGGGGGCGGGGTACTACTGAAGCTTTCTTT	CASSLRGRGTTEAFF
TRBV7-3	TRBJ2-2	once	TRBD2	TGTGCCAGCAGTCGGAGCGGGAGTAACACCGGGGAGCTGTTTTTT	CASSRSGSNTGELFF
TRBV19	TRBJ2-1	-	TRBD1	TGTGCCAGTAGTATGGACAGGAGCTCCTACAATGAGCAGTTCTTC	CASSMDRSSYNEQFF
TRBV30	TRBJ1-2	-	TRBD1	TGTGCCTGGACAAGGAGCGGACAGGGACGCTATGGCTACACCTTC	CAWTRSGQGRYGYTF
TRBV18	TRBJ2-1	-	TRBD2	TGTGCCAGCTCACCCGGGACTAGCGGGAGGGCAAAGCAGTTCTTC	CASSPGTSGRAKQFF
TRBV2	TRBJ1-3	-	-	TGTGCCAGCAATCAGGGCCACTCTGGAAACACCATATATTTT	CASNQGHSGNTIYF
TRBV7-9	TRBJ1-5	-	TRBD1	TGTGCCAGCAGCTTAGGGACAGGGCATCAGCCCCAGCATTTT	CASSLGTGHQPQHF
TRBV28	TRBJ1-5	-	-	TGTGCCAGCCATATTCCCCTCGGGCCCCAGCATTTT	CASHIPLGPQHF
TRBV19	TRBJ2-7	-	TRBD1	TGTGCCAGTAGTGTACGATCCGGGACAGGGTCCTCCGAGCAGTACTTC	CASSVRSGTGSSEQYF
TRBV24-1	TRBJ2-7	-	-	TGTGCCACCAGTGACCCGGAGGGGCTGATTTACGAGCAGTACTTC	CATSDPEGLIYEQYF
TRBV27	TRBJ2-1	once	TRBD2	TGTGCCACCACCCTAGCGGGAGTGGATGAGCAGTTCTTC	CATTLAGVDEQFF
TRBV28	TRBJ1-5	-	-	TGTGCCAGCAGTTTACCCCCTCAAGCTCAGCCCCAGCATTTT	CASSLPPQAQPQHF
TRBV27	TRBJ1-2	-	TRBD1	TGTGCCAGCAGTTTCTCGGGACAGGGGGCCTATGGCTACACCTTC	CASSFSGQGAYGYTF
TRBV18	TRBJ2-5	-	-	TGTGCCAGCTCACAAACCGTGACGGGGTGGGAGACCCAGTACTTC	CASSQTVTGWETQYF
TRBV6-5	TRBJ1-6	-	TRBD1	TGTGCCAGCAGGGGACAGGGGGCGAGTAATTCACCCCTCCACTTT	CASRGQGASNSPLHF
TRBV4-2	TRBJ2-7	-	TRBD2	TGTGCCAGCAGCCAAGATACCCGGACTAGCGGACACTACGAGCAGTACTTC	CASSQDTRTSGHYEQYF
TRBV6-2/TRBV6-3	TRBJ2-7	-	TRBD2	TGTGCCAGCAGCACCCCGGGACTAGCCTACGAGCAGTACTTC	CASSTPGLAYEQYF
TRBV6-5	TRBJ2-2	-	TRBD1	TGTGCCAGCAGTCGAGGGACAGCCGAGACCGGGGAGCTGTTTTTT	CASSRGTAETGELFF
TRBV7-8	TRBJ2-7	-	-	TGTGCCAGCAGGCTCTTGGGTAGCGACTACGAGCAGTACTTC	CASRLLGSDYEQYF
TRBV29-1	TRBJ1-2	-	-	TGCAGCGCAATTAGGGACTGGCGGGGCTACACCTTC	CSAIRDWRGYTF
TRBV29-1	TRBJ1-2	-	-	TGCAGCGTTGTTCGGGGGTACTATGGCTACACCTTC	CSVVRGYYGYTF
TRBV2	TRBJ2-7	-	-	TGTGCCAGCAGTGAATCTAGCTCGGTCGGACCCGTTCCCTACGAGCAGTACTTC	CASSESSSVGPVPYEQYF
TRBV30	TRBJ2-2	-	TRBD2	TGTGCCTGGAGTGGATTGGGGACTAGCGGGCCCGGGGAGCTGTTTTTT	CAWSGLGTSGPGELFF
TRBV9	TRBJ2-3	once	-	TGTGCCAGCAGCGTTCGGGTCGCAGATACGCAGTATTTT	CASSVRVADTQYF
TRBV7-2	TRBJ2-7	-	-	TGTGCCAGCAGCTTGGGAACGGGAGCTGGAGAGCAGTACTTC	CASSLGTGAGEQYF
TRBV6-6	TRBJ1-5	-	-	TGTGCCAGCAGTTACCCCCCTGACAGGTCCCAGCATTTT	CASSYPPDRSQHF
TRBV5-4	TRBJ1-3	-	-	TGTGCCAGCAGCTCGGGTCGGAGCTCTGGAAACACCATATATTTT	CASSSGRSSGNTIYF
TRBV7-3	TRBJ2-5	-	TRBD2	TGTGCCAGCAGCCCCACCCCCGGACTAGTGAGTGAGACCCAGTACTTC	CASSPTPGLVSETQYF
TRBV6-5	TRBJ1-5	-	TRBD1	TGTGCCAGCAGTTATGAAGGGGGCGGCAATCAGCCCCAGCATTTT	CASSYEGGGNQPQHF